This T cell receptor beta chain was identified in a study of T cell changes during pregnancy in multiple sclerosis. This table comes from immunoSEQ multiplex PCR, and its TCRdb copy is limited to in-frame clones, with some not included. The profile shows 100,000 or so clones, about 93% of them singletons. This CDR3 is 14 amino acids long. Trimming took off 1 base at V and 4 bases at J, with 13 bases between the two ends. The V gene's germline CDR1 is SQVTM and CDR2 ANQGSEA. This clone appeared a few times. This clonotype was obtained from a female donor with multiple sclerosis, enrolled in a pregnancy study. This specimen consisted of peripheral blood, obtained in the first trimester of pregnancy. J is TRBJ1-1 and V is TRBV29-1, with D possibly matching TRBD1 (5 bases). The CDR3 DNA follows: TGCAGCGTTGAAGCACAGGCTGAGGCCACTGAAGCTTTCTTT. Translation: CSVEAQAEATEAFF.